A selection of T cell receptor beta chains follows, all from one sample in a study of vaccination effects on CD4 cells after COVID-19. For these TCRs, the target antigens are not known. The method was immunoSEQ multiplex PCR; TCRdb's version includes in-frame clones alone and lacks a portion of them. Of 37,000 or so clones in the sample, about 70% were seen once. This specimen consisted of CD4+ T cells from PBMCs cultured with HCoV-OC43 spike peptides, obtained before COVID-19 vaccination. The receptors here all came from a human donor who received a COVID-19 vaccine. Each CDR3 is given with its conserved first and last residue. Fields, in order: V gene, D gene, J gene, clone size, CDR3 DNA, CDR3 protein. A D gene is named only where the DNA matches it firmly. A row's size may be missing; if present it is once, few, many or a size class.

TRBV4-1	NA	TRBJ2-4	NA	TGCGCCAGCAGCCAAGATATGGCAAGTCTAGCCAAAAACATTCAGTACTTC	CASSQDMASLAKNIQYF
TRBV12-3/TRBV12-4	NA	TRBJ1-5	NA	TGTGCCAGCAGTTTGTCCACAGTGGAGCCCCAGCATTTT	CASSLSTVEPQHF
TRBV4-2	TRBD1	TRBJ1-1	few	TGTGCCAGCAGCACACAGGGGGCCCTGAACACTGAAGCTTTCTTT	CASSTQGALNTEAFF
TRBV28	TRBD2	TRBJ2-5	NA	TGTGCCAGCAGTTTATCGACTAGCGGGGGGGCGTTTGGGGAGACCCAGTACTTC	CASSLSTSGGAFGETQYF
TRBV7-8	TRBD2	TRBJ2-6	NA	TGTGCCAGCAGCCTAATTACCGGGGGGGGCCGATTTGGGGCCAACGTCCTGACTTTC	CASSLITGGGRFGANVLTF
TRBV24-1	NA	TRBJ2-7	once	TGTGCCACCAGTGCCCCCTCGGGGACGGACTACGAGCAGTACTTC	CATSAPSGTDYEQYF
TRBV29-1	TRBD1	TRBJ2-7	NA	TGCAGCGGGGACACAGGGGTAGGAGGCGAGCAGTACTTC	CSGDTGVGGEQYF
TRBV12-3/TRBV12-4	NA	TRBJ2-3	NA	TGTGCCAGCAAACCTAGCACAGATACGCAGTATTTT	CASKPSTDTQYF
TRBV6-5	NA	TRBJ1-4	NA	TGTGCCAGCAGTTATTATAACAGTCGCGAAAAACTGTTTTTT	CASSYYNSREKLFF
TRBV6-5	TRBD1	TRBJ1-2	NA	TGTGCCAGCAGTTACTCCGGGACAGGGAGCTATGGCTACACCTTC	CASSYSGTGSYGYTF
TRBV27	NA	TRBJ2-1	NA	TGTGCCAGCAGTTCCCCCACCCATAGTAGTTTTTCCTACAATGAGCAGTTCTTC	CASSSPTHSSFSYNEQFF
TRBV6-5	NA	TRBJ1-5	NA	TGTGCCAGCAGTTATTGGATCAATCAGCCCCAGCATTTT	CASSYWINQPQHF
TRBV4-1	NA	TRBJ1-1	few	TGCGCCAGCAGCCGTCTGTATTCCCCTGAAGCTTTCTTT	CASSRLYSPEAFF
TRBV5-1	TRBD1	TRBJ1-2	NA	TGCGCCAGCAGCTTGTGGTCAGGGGGAGGCTATGGCTACACCTTC	CASSLWSGGGYGYTF
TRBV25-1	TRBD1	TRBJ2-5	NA	TGTGCCAGCAGCGGGAACAGGGGCCGCTACATAGGGGAGACCCAGTACTTC	CASSGNRGRYIGETQYF
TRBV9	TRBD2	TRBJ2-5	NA	TGTGCCAGCAGCGTAGGACTAGCGGGCGAACAAGAGACCCAGTACTTC	CASSVGLAGEQETQYF
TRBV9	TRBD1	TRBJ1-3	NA	TGTGCCAGCAGCGGGGGACAGGGGGGTGGAAACACCATATATTTT	CASSGGQGGGNTIYF
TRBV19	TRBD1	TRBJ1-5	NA	TGTGCCAGTTCGGATGCAGGGGGTTATCAGCCCCAGCATTTT	CASSDAGGYQPQHF
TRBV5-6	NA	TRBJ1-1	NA	TGTGCCAGCAGCTACATGGATAGGACAGTGAACACTGAAGCTTTCTTT	CASSYMDRTVNTEAFF
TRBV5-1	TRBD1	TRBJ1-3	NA	TGCGCCAGCAGCTTGGTGGGACAGGGCTCTGGAAACACCATATATTTT	CASSLVGQGSGNTIYF
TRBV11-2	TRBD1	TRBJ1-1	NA	TGTGCCAGCAGTTATACCGGGACAGGGAGGACTGAAGCTTTCTTT	CASSYTGTGRTEAFF
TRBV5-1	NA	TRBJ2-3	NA	TGCGCCAGCAGCAGCAACCTCCAGACGCAGTATTTT	CASSSNLQTQYF
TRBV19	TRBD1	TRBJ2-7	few	TGTGCCAGTTTGGGACAGGGGTTTTACGAGCAGTACTTC	CASLGQGFYEQYF